This paragraph reports one T cell receptor beta chain. Its specificity is not known. Germline V lookup: CDR1 SGHDN, CDR2 FVKESK. The trim removed 1 base at V and 3 bases at J, leaving 6 bases unmatched. This CDR3 spans 16 amino acids. This sample is part of a study of untreated major depressive disorder. Every depressed patient was matched in pairs with a non-depressed control on sex, age, current smoking status and body mass index. Enrichment usually gave approximately 95% pure CD4+ T cells. Repertoires were generated with immunoSEQ multiplex PCR, while TCRdb's copy carries only in-frame clones and drops some. Of 20,000 to 25,000 clones listed, roughly 90% are singletons. Study-level findings and limits: Generalizability is limited by the comparatively small study sample.

V usage is TRBV14 and J usage is TRBJ2-3; 8 bases line up with TRBD1. This sequence originates from a woman aged 35 to 49 in good health. Material: CD4+ T cells from PBMCs. CDR3 protein: CASSQVQGVWTDTQYF. CDR3 coding DNA: TGTGCCAGCAGCCAAGTACAGGGGGTTTGGACAGATACGCAGTATTTT.